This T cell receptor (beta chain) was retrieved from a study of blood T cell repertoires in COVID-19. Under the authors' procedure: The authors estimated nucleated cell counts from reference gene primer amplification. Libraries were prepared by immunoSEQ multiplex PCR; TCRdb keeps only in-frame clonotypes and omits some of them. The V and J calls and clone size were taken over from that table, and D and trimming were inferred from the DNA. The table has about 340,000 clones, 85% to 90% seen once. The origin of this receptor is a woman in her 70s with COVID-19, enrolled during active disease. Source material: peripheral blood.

The CDR3 spells CASSLLLTGSGGNTIYF. CDR3 DNA sequence: TGTGCCAGCAGTTTACTCCTCACAGGAAGTGGTGGAAACACCATATATTTT. The chain uses TRBV28 and TRBJ1-3; a weak D match, TRBD1 (5 bases). V was pared by 2 bases and J by 3 bases, with 17 bases between. Germline V gene lookup returns CDR1 MDHEN and CDR2 SYDVKM. The length of the CDR3 is 17 residues.